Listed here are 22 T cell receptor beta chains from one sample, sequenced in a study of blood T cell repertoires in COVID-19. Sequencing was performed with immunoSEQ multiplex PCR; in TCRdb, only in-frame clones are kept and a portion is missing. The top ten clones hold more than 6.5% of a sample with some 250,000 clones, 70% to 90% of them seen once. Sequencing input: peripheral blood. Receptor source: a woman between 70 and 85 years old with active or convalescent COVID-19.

The CDR3 bases are TGTGCCAGCAGCCTAAGACTTGGAGCGGGGGGGAACAATGAGCAGTTCTTC. Protein sequence: CASSLRLGAGGNNEQFF. The chain recombines TRBV11-2 with TRBJ2-1, with 10 bases aligning to TRBD2. This CDR3 has 17 amino acids. From germline, CDR1 is SGHAT and CDR2 FQNNGV. V lost 5 bases to trimming and J lost 5 bases; unmatched junction nucleotides: 12.

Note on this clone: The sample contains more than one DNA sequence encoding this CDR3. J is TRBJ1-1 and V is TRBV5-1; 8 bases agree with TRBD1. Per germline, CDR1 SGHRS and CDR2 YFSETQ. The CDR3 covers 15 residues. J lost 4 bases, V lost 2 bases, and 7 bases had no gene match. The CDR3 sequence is CASSLPGQGGTEAFF. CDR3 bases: TGCGCCAGCAGCTTACCCGGACAGGGAGGCACTGAAGCTTTCTTT.

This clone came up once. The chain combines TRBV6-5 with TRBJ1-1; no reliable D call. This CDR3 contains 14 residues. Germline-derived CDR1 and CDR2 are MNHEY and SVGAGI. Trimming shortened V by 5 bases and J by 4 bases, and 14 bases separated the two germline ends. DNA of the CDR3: TGTGCCAGCAGTAACCGGGTCCCAAGCACTGAAGCTTTCTTT. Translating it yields CASSNRVPSTEAFF.

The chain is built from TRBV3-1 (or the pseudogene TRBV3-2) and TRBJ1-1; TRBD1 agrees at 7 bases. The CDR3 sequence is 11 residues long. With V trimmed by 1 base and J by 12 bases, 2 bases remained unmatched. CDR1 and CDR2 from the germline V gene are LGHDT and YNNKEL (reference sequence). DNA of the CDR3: TGTGCCAGCAGCCAAGCGACAGGGACTTTCTTT. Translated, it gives CASSQATGTFF.

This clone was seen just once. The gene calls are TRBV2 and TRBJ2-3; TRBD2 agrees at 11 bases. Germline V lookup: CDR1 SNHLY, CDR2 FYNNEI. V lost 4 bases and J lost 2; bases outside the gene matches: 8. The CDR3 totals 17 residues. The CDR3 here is CASSGDRLAGNTDTQYF. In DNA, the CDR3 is TGTGCCAGCAGTGGAGACAGACTAGCGGGGAACACAGATACGCAGTATTTT.

CDR3 in DNA: TGCGCCAGCAGCCAGACAGGGGGCACTGGAAACACCATATATTTT. Translation: CASSQTGGTGNTIYF. The chain combines TRBV4-1 with TRBJ1-3, with 10 bases identical to TRBD1. The V segment lost 3 bases and the J segment 2 bases; nucleotides outside the gene matches: 1. CDR1 and CDR2 from the germline V gene are MGHRA and YSYEKL. The CDR3 has 15 residues.

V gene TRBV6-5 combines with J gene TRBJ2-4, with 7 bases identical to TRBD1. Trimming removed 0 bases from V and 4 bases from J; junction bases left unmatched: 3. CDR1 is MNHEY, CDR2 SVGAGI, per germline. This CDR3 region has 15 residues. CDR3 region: CASSYSVGQKNIQYF. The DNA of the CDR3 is TGTGCCAGCAGTTACTCTGTGGGACAGAAAAACATTCAGTACTTC.

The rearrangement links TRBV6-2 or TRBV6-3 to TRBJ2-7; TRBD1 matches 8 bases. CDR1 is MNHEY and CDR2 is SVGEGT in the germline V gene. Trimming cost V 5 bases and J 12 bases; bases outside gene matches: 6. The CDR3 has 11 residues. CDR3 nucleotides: TGTGCCAGCAGTGACAGGGGTCATCCGTACTTC. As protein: CASSDRGHPYF.

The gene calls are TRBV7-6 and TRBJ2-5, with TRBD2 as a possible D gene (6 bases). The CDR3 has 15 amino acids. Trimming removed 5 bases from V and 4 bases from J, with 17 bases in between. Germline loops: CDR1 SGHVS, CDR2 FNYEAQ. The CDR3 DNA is TGTGCCAGCAGCCGGGGGACCCCGCTGGGAGAGACCCAGTACTTC. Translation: CASSRGTPLGETQYF.

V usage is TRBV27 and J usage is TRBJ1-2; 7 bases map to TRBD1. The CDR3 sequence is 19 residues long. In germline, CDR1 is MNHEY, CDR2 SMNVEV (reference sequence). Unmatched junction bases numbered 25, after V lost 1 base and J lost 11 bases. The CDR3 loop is CASSLFGALMGTKMTGYTF. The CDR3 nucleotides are TGTGCCAGCAGTTTATTTGGGGCTTTAATGGGCACGAAAATGACAGGGTACACCTTC.

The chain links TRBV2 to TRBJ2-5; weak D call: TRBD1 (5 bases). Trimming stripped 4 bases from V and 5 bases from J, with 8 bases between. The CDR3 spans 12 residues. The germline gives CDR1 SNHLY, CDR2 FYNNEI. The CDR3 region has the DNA TGTGCCAGCAGTGCAGGGATCGAGACCCAGTACTTC. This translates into CASSAGIETQYF. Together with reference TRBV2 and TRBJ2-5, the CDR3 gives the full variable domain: EPEVTQTPSHQVTQMGQEVILRCVPISNHLYFYWYRQILGQKVEFLVSFYNNEISEKSEIFDDQFSVERPDGSNFTLKIRSTKLEDSAMYFCASSAGIETQYFGPGTRLLVL.

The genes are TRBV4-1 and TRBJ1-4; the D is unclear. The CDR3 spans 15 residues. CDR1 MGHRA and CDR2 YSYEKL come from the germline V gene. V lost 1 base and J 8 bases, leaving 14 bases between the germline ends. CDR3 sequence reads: CASSQVESREEKLFF. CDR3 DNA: TGCGCCAGCAGCCAAGTCGAGTCTCGGGAAGAAAAACTGTTTTTT.

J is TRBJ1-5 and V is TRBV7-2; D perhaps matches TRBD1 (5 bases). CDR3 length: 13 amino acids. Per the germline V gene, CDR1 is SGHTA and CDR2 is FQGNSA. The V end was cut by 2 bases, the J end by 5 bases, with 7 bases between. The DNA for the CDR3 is TGTGCCAGCAGCTTAATCAGGGATCAGCCCCAGCATTTT. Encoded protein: CASSLIRDQPQHF.

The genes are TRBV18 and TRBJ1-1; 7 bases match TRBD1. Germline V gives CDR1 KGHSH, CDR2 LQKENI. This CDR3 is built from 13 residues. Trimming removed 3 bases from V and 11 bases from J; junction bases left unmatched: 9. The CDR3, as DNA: TGTGCCAGCTCACCGGGTGGAGGGGGCCTTGCTTTCTTT. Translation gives CASSPGGGGLAFF.

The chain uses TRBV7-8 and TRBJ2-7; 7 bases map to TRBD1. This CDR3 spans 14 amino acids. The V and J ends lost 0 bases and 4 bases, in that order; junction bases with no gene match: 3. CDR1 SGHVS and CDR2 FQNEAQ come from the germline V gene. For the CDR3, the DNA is TGTGCCAGCAGCTTAGCTGACAGGGTGTACGAGCAGTACTTC. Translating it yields CASSLADRVYEQYF.

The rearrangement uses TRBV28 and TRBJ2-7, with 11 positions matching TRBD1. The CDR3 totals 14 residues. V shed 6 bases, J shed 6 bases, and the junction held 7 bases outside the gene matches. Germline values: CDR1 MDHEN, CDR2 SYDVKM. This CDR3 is CASSRPGTGGEQYF. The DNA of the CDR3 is TGTGCCAGCAGCCGTCCCGGGACAGGGGGCGAGCAGTACTTC.

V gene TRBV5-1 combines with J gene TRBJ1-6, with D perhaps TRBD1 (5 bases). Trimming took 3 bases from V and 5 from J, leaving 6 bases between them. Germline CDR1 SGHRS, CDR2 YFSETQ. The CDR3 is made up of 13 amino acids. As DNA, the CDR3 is TGCGCCAGCAGCTCCAGGGATAATTCACCCCTCCACTTT. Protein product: CASSSRDNSPLHF.

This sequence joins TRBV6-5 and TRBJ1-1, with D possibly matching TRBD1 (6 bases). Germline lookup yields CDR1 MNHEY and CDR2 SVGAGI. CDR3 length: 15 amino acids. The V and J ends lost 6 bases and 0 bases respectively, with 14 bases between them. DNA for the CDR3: TGTGCCAGCAGCCACCCCACAGGGCTGAACACTGAAGCTTTCTTT. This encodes CASSHPTGLNTEAFF.

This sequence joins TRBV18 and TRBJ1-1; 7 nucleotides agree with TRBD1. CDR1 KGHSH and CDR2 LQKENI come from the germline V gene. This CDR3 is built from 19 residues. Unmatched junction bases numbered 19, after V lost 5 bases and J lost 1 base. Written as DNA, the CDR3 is TGTGCCAGCTCATTTTCAGGGGGTTTGGGGTCTACAGGGAACACTGAAGCTTTCTTT. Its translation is CASSFSGGLGSTGNTEAFF. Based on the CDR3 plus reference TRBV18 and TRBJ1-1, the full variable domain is NAGVMQNPRHLVRRRGQEARLRCSPMKGHSHVYWYRQLPEEGLKFMVYLQKENIIDESGMPKERFSAEFPKEGPSILRIQQVVRGDSAAYFCASSFSGGLGSTGNTEAFFGQGTRLTVV.

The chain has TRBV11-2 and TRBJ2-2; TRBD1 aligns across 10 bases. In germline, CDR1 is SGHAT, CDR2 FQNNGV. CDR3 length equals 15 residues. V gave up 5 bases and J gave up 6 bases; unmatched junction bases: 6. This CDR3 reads CASSPGTGVSGELFF. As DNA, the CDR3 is TGTGCCAGCAGCCCCGGGACAGGGGTCTCCGGGGAGCTGTTTTTT.

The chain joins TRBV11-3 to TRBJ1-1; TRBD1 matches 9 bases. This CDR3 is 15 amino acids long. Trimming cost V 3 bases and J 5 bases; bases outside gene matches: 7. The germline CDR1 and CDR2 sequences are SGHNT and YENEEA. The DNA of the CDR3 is TGTGCCAGCAGCTTTAGCGGGACAGGGAGAACTGAAGCTTTCTTT. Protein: CASSFSGTGRTEAFF.

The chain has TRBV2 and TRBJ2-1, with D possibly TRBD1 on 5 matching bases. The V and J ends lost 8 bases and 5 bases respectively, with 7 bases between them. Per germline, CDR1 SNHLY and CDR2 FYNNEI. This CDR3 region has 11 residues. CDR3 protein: CASGAHNEQFF. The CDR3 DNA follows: TGTGCCAGCGGGGCACACAATGAGCAGTTCTTC.